This TCR beta chain derives from a study of T cells in Graves' hyperthyroidism and ophthalmopathy. Whole-study context: At the time of initial diagnosis and before any treatment, peripheral blood was collected. The study's findings and limits: Ophthalmopathy cases were set apart from stable hyperthyroidism by a 13 V-J model.

V lost 1 base and J lost 6; bases outside the gene matches: 6. The germline V gene encodes CDR1 MDHEN and CDR2 SYDVKM. The CDR3 contains 16 residues. Amplification of TCR beta CDR3 regions used RNA as the template. First-round RT-PCR with HTBI primers amplified the TCR CDR3 region. TCRdb processed the multiplex PCR reads anew with MiXCR; each CDR3 protein has one entry. In the table there are 550,000 to 800,000 distinct CDR3 sequences, roughly a sixth of which are singletons. Participants, patients aged 18 to 65, had newly diagnosed hyperthyroidism with a duration under 2 months. Uncontrolled infection, other autoimmune disease, pregnancy or lactation excluded patients. This clonotype showed up many times. Its antigen remains unknown.

The TCR originated in a man aged 50 or older with Graves' hyperthyroidism. Material: blood. The chain couples TRBV28 to TRBJ1-4; 9 bases align to TRBD1. The CDR3 nucleotides read TGTGCCAGCAGTTTATACCGGGACAGGGCGGATGAAAAACTGTTTTTT. Encoded protein: CASSLYRDRADEKLFF.